This TCR beta chain was profiled in a study of T cell responses to AZD1222 COVID-19 vaccine. Background on the study: Second-dose schedules of about 4 or about 12 weeks were combined.

About this clone: What it binds is unknown.

Data came from immunoSEQ multiplex PCR; TCRdb stores just in-frame clones and leaves some out. This table has around 110,000 clones, about 88% appearing once. Study-level findings and limits: White British ancestry dominated among donors, who included more females, and clonal diversity was possibly underestimated. Increases in Spike-specific TCR breadth and depth were seen after two AZD1222 doses. Repertoires were sampled only after the peak T cell response.

Germline CDR1 and CDR2: GTSNPN and SVGIG (reference sequence). Trimming shortened V by 4 bases and J by 7 bases, and 24 bases separated the two germline ends. The CDR3 runs to 16 residues. Sequencing used peripheral blood, obtained on day 0 of AZD1222 vaccination. The V call is TRBV30, the J call TRBJ2-3; possibly TRBD2 for D (6 bases). This clonotype originated in an adult in good health. CDR3 sequence: CAWTSGTLISRNTQYF. The DNA for the CDR3 is TGTGCCTGGACTTCCGGGACTCTAATTAGTCGGAATACGCAGTATTTT. Combining the CDR3 with reference TRBV30 and TRBJ2-3 gives the whole variable domain SQTIHQWPATLVQPVGSPLSLECTVEGTSNPNLYWYRQAAGRGLQLLFYSVGIGQISSEVPQNLSASRPQDRQFILSSKKLLLSDSGFYLCAWTSGTLISRNTQYFGPGTRLTVL.